The 10 T cell receptor beta chains listed next were all sequenced from one sample in a study of OX40 agonist ivuxolimab in advanced cancers. Sequencing was performed with immunoSEQ multiplex PCR; in TCRdb, only in-frame clones are kept and a portion is missing. The profile shows tens of thousands of clones, 75% to 90% of them singletons. The specimen comprised CD4+ or CD8+ T cells sorted from blood, sampled in a trial of the OX40 agonist ivuxolimab. The receptors come from an adult with an advanced solid tumor such as melanoma, head and neck, liver or kidney cancer.

This chain links TRBV7-2 with TRBJ2-3, with D perhaps TRBD1 (5 bases). This CDR3 has 15 amino acids. From germline, CDR1 is SGHTA and CDR2 FQGNSA. V dropped 7 bases and J dropped 0 bases, with 14 bases sitting between them. The CDR3 coding sequence is TGTGCCAGCAAAGCTGGGGCGTCTAGCACAGATACGCAGTATTTT. Protein sequence: CASKAGASSTDTQYF.

This clone was detected only a few times. The chain joins TRBV10-3 to TRBJ1-2; D uncertain. Trimming stripped 7 bases from V and 4 bases from J, with 16 bases between. Per germline, CDR1 ENHRY and CDR2 SYGVKD. The CDR3 contains 14 residues. The CDR3: CAITPAGRTYGYTF. DNA of the CDR3: TGTGCCATCACGCCCGCTGGCAGGACCTATGGCTACACCTTC.

This clone has more than one count but fewer than ten. The rearrangement joins TRBV2 to TRBJ2-1; TRBD1 is a possible D gene (5 bases). Looked up from germline, CDR1 is SNHLY and CDR2 is FYNNEI. V gave up 0 bases and J gave up 6 bases, with 9 bases separating them. The CDR3 is made up of 14 amino acids. The CDR3 loop is CASSEAATVNEQFF. CDR3 bases: TGTGCCAGCAGTGAAGCAGCGACAGTCAATGAGCAGTTCTTC.

This clone appeared a single time. The gene calls are TRBV6-6 and TRBJ1-6, with D possibly TRBD1 on 5 matching bases. The V gene lost 7 bases and the J gene lost 7 bases, with 14 bases spanning the gap. Germline loops: CDR1 MNHNY, CDR2 SVGAGI (reference sequence). The CDR3 has 14 residues. The CDR3 spells CASKVGGTNSPLHF. The CDR3 bases are TGTGCCAGCAAAGTGGGGGGGACGAATTCACCCCTCCACTTT.

The V call is TRBV6-1, the J call TRBJ2-3; 8 bases fit TRBD2. V lost 2 bases, J lost 1 base, and 8 bases stayed unmatched. Germline loops: CDR1 MNHNS, CDR2 SASEGT. This CDR3 contains 17 residues. CDR3 in DNA: TGTGCCAGCAGTGAACTAGTAGCGGGGCCTGGCACAGATACGCAGTATTTT. Protein sequence: CASSELVAGPGTDTQYF.

The rearrangement joins TRBV5-1 to TRBJ1-2, with 8 bases matching TRBD1. In germline, CDR1 is SGHRS, CDR2 YFSETQ. The junction had 2 bases not matched to a gene; V was cut back by 0 bases and J by 4 bases. CDR3 length: 14 residues. CDR3 region: CASSLDDRGYGYTF. DNA of the CDR3: TGCGCCAGCAGCTTGGACGACAGGGGCTATGGCTACACCTTC.

In this sample, this clone turned up once. The chain carries TRBV5-1 and TRBJ2-5; D not resolved. CDR3 size: 14 residues. Germline lookup yields CDR1 SGHRS and CDR2 YFSETQ. The V gene lost 0 bases and the J gene lost 2 bases, with 8 bases spanning the gap. The CDR3 DNA follows: TGCGCCAGCAGCTTGGCGGTGGGGCAAGAGACCCAGTACTTC. Translation: CASSLAVGQETQYF.

The chain combines TRBV7-8 with TRBJ1-6; weak D call: TRBD1 (6 bases). Trimming took 2 bases from V and 9 from J, leaving 14 bases between them. The CDR3 runs to 15 residues. Germline CDR1 is SGHVS and CDR2 is FQNEAQ. The CDR3 coding sequence is TGTGCCAGCAGCTTACGTTCGGGGGCAACTTCACCCCTCCACTTT. The encoded protein is CASSLRSGATSPLHF.

The chain combines TRBV28 with TRBJ1-5; 9 nucleotides line up with TRBD1. Trimming at V came to 10 bases and at J to 6 bases, leaving 7 bases not matched to a gene. This CDR3 is built from 13 residues. Germline V CDR1 and CDR2: MDHEN, SYDVKM. In nucleotides, the CDR3 is TGTGCCACCTGGGACAGGGCGGGTCAGCCCCAGCATTTT. This codes for CATWDRAGQPQHF.

J is TRBJ1-1 and V is TRBV27; D unresolved. This CDR3 region has 14 residues. Trimming stripped 3 bases from V and 2 bases from J, with 10 bases between. CDR1 and CDR2 from the germline V gene are MNHEY and SMNVEV (reference sequence). The CDR3 loop is CASSFLGGNTEAFF. CDR3 sequence (DNA): TGTGCCAGCAGTTTTCTGGGAGGAAACACTGAAGCTTTCTTT.